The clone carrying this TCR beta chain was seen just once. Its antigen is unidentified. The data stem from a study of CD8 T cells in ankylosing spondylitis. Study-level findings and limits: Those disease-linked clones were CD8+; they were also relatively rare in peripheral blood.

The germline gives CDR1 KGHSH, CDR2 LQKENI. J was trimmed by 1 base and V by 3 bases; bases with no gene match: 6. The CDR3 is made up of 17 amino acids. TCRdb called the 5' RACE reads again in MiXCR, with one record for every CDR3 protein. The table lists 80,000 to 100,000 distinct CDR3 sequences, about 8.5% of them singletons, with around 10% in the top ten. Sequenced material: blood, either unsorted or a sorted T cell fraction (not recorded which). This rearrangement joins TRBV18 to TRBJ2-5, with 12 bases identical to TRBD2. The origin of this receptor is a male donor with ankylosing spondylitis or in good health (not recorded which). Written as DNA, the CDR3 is TGTGCCAGCTCACCCCGACTAGCGGGAGCCCTCCAAGAGACCCAGTACTTC. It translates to CASSPRLAGALQETQYF. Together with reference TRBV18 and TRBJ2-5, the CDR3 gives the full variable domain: NAGVMQNPRHLVRRRGQEARLRCSPMKGHSHVYWYRQLPEEGLKFMVYLQKENIIDESGMPKERFSAEFPKEGPSILRIQQVVRGDSAAYFCASSPRLAGALQETQYFGPGTRLLVL.